This T cell receptor beta chain is from a study of a mutant IDH1 vaccine in newly diagnosed glioma. Study summary: Patients were started on vaccination 4-6 weeks after radiotherapy alone, or with temozolomide cycles. The treated population exhibited a male proportion of roughly 62%, a female proportion of roughly 40%, and a mean age of around 40 years. Earlier therapy was either radiotherapy, temozolomide, or both, and most got both. Study findings and constraints: Pseudoprogression appeared unlinked to shifts in leading peripheral T cell clonotypes.

The sample's time point: week 5, during vaccination. Mutant IDH1 20-mer peptide, at 300 ug, made up each vaccine dose, with topical imiquimod. The CDR3 sequence is 14 residues long. Germline CDR1 SGHVS, CDR2 FQNEAQ. V was pared by 5 bases and J by 7 bases, with 4 bases of the junction left unmatched. In the case of this clone: What it recognizes is unknown.

Produced via immunoSEQ multiplex PCR; TCRdb's table is partial and in-frame only. The table lists over 50,000 clones, about nine tenths of them singletons. The source is a woman in her forties with glioma. The sequenced sample was PBMCs, obtained from a glioma patient whose treatment included an IDH1 peptide vaccine. The chain couples TRBV7-8 to TRBJ1-6, with 8 bases that match TRBD1. CDR3 in DNA: TGTGCCAGCAGCCCTGGACAGGGAAATTCACCCCTCCACTTT. Its protein is CASSPGQGNSPLHF. The full variable domain, rest sourced from reference TRBV7-8 and TRBJ1-6, is GAGVSQSPRYKVAKRGQDVALRCDPISGHVSLFWYQQALGQGPEFLTYFQNEAQLDKSGLPSDRFFAERPEGSVSTLKIQRTQQEDSAVYLCASSPGQGNSPLHFGNGTRLTVT.